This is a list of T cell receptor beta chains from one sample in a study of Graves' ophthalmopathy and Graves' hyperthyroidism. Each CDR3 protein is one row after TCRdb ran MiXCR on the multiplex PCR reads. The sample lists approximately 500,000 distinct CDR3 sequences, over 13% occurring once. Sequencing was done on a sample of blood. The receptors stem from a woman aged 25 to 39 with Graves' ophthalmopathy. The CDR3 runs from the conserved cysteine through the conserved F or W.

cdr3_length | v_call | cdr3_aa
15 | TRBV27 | CASSLSMGTGYEQYF
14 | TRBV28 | CASLSKAPNQPQHF
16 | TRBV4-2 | CASSQDRFASGNTIYF
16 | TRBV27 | CASRGARTGNTGELFF
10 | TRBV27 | CASRYAEAFF
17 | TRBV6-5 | CASSYGGGGAGPGELFF
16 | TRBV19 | CASRKRTGYENTEAFF
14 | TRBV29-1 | CSAKTGTGRNTIYF
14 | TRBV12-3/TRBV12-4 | CASSPRGFNTEAFF
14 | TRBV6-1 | CASSVRGQSYEQYF
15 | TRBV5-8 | CASSSGRLAKNIQYF
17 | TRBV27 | CASSPRMGESSPYEQYF
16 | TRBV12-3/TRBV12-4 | CASSLGLRQGGNTIYF
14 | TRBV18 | CASSQTPRQETQYF
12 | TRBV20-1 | CSAMQGANEAFF